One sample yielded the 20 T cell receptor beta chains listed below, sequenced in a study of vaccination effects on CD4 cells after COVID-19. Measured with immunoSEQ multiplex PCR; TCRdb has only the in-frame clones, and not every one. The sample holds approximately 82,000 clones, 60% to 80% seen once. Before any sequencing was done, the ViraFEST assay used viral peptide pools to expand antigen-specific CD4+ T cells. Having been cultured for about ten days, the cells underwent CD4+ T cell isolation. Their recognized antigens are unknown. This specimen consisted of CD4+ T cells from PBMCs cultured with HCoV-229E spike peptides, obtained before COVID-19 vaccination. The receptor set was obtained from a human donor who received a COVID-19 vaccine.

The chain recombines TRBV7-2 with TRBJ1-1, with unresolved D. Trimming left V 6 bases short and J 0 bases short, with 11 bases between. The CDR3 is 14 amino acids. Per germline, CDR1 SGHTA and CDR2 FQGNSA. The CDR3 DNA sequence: TGTGCCAGCAGACCACCTTGGGTGAACACTGAAGCTTTCTTT. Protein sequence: CASRPPWVNTEAFF.

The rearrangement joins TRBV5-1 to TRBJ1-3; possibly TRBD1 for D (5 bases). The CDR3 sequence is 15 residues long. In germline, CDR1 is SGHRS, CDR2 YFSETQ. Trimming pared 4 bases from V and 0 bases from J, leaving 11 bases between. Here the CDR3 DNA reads TGCGCCAGCAGCGCGGGGGGGAACTCTGGAAACACCATATATTTT. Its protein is CASSAGGNSGNTIYF. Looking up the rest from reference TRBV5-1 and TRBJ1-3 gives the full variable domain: KAGVTQTPRYLIKTRGQQVTLSCSPISGHRSVSWYQQTPGQGLQFLFEYFSETQRNKGNFPGRFSGRQFSNSRSEMNVSTLELGDSALYLCASSAGGNSGNTIYFGEGSWLTVV.

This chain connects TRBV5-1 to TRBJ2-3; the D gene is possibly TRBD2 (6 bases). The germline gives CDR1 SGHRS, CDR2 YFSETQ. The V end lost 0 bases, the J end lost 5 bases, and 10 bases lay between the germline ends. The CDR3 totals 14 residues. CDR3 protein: CASSLEGGRDTQYF. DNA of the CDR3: TGCGCCAGCAGCTTGGAAGGAGGGCGAGATACGCAGTATTTT.

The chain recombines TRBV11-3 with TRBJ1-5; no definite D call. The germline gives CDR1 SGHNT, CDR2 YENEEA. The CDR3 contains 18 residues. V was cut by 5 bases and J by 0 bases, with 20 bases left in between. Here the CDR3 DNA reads TGTGCCAGCAGCCCTAAACCTGCTTACGATTATAGCAATCAGCCCCAGCATTTT. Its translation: CASSPKPAYDYSNQPQHF.

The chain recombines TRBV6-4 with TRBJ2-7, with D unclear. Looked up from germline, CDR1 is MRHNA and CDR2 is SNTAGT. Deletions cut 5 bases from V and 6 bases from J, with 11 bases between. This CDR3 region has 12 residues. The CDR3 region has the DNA TGTGCCAGCAGTCAGCCCAGGACCGAGCAGTACGTC. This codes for CASSQPRTEQYV.

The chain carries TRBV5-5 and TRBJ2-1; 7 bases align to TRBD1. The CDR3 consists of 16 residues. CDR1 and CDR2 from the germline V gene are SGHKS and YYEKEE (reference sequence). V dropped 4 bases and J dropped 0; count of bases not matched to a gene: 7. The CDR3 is CASSAVQGFSYNEQFF. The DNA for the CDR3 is TGTGCCAGCAGCGCGGTACAGGGGTTCTCCTACAATGAGCAGTTCTTC.

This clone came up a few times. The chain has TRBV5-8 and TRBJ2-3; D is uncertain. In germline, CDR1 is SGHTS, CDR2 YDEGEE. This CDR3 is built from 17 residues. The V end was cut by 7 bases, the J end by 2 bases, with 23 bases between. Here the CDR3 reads CASPIPPAGSDTDTQYF. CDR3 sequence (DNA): TGTGCCAGCCCAATCCCCCCGGCAGGCAGCGACACAGATACGCAGTATTTT.

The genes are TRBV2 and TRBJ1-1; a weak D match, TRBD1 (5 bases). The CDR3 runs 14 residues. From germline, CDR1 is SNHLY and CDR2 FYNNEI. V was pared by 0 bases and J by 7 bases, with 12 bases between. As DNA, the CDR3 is TGTGCCAGCAGTGAAGCGGGGCGCGGGGGTGAAGCTTTCTTT. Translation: CASSEAGRGGEAFF. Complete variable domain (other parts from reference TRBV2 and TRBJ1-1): EPEVTQTPSHQVTQMGQEVILRCVPISNHLYFYWYRQILGQKVEFLVSFYNNEISEKSEIFDDQFSVERPDGSNFTLKIRSTKLEDSAMYFCASSEAGRGGEAFFGQGTRLTVV.

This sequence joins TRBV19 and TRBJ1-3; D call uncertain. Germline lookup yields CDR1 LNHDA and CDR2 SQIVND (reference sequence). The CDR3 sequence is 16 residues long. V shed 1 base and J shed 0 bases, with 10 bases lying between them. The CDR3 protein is CASSIAPANSGNTIYF. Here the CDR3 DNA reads TGTGCCAGTAGTATAGCCCCGGCAAACTCTGGAAACACCATATATTTT.

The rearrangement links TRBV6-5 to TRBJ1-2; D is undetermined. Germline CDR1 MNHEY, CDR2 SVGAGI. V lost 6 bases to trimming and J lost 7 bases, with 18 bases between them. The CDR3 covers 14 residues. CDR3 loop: CASRSGGGYPGYTF. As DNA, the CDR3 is TGTGCCAGCAGGTCCGGAGGAGGGTATCCTGGCTACACCTTC.

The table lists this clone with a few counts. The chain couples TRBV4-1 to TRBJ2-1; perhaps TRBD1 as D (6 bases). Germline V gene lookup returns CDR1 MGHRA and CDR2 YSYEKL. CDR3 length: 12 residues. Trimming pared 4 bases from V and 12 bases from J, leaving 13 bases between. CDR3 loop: CASSPIGRGQFF. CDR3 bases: TGCGCCAGCAGCCCCATCGGCAGGGGGCAGTTCTTC.

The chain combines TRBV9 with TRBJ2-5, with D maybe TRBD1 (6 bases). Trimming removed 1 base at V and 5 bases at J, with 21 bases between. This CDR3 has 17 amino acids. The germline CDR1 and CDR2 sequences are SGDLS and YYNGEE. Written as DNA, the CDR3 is TGTGCCAGCAGCGTAACAGGGTTGGGGCGTAACGGGGAGACCCAGTACTTC. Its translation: CASSVTGLGRNGETQYF.

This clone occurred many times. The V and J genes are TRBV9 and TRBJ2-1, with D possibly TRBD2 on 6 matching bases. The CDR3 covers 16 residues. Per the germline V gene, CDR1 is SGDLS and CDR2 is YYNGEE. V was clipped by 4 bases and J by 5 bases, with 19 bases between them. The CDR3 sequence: CASSKSGTHTDNEQFF. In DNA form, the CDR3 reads TGTGCCAGCAGCAAATCCGGGACTCACACCGACAATGAGCAGTTCTTC.

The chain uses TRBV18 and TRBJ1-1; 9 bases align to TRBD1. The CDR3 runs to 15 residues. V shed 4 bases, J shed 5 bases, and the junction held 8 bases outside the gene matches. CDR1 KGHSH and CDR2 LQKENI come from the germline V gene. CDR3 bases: TGTGCCAGCTCACAACGACAGGGGGAAGGTACTGAAGCTTTCTTT. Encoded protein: CASSQRQGEGTEAFF. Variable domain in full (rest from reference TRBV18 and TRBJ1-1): NAGVMQNPRHLVRRRGQEARLRCSPMKGHSHVYWYRQLPEEGLKFMVYLQKENIIDESGMPKERFSAEFPKEGPSILRIQQVVRGDSAAYFCASSQRQGEGTEAFFGQGTRLTVV.

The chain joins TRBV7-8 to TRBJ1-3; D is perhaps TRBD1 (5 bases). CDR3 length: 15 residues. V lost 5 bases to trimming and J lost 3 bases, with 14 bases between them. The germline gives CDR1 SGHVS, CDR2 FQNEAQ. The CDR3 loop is CASSSFQGGGNTIYF. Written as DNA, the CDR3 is TGTGCCAGCAGCAGCTTTCAGGGTGGTGGAAACACCATATATTTT.

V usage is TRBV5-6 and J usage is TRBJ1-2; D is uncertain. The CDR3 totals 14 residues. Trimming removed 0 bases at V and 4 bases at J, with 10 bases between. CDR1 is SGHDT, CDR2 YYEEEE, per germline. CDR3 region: CASSLGEFSYGYTF. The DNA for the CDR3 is TGTGCCAGCAGCTTGGGAGAGTTCTCCTATGGCTACACCTTC.

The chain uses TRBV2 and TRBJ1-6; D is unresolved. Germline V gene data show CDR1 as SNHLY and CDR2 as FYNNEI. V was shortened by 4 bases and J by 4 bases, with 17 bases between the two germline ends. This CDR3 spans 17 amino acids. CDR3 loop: CASSGGRALAYNSPLHF. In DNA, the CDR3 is TGTGCCAGCAGTGGCGGACGGGCCCTAGCGTATAATTCACCCCTCCACTTT.

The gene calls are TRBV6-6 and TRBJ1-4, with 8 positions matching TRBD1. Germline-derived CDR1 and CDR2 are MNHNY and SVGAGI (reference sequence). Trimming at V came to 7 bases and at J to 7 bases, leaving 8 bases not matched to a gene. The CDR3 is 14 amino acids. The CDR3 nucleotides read TGTGCCAGCACCGAGCAGGGGGCCATTGAAAAACTGTTTTTT. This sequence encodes CASTEQGAIEKLFF.

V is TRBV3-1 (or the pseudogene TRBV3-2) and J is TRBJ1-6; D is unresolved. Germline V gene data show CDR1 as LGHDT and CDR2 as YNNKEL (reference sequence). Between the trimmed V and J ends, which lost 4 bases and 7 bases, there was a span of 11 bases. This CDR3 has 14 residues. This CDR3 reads CASSLINRNSPLHF. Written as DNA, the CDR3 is TGTGCCAGCAGCCTGATTAACCGGAATTCACCCCTCCACTTT.

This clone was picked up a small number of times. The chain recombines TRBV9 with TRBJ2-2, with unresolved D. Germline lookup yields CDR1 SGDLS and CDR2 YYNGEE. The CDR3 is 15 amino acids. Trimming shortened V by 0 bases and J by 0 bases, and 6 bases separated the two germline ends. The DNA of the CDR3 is TGTGCCAGCAGCGTAGTTCACTCGAACACCGGGGAGCTGTTTTTT. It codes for CASSVVHSNTGELFF.